These 5 T cell receptor beta chains were sequenced from one sample in a study of control samples from healthy donors and cancer patients. Assay used: immunoSEQ multiplex PCR; TCRdb lists only in-frame clones, some missing. This sample has 65,000 to 95,000 clones; around nine tenths occur once, and the top ten carry more than 5.5%. The sequencing sample was made of blood. These receptors were obtained from a man between 45 and 60 years old in good health.

V is TRBV27 and J is TRBJ2-7, with D perhaps matching TRBD1 (6 bases). Trimming took 5 bases from V and 6 from J, leaving 20 bases between them. This CDR3 region has 15 residues. Germline CDR1 MNHEY, CDR2 SMNVEV (reference sequence). For the CDR3, the DNA is TGTGCCAGCAGTCCACCAGTAGCGTCGGACAGCGAGCAGTACTTC. Translated, it gives CASSPPVASDSEQYF.

J is TRBJ2-7 and V is TRBV5-1; D is unclear. The germline V gene encodes CDR1 SGHRS and CDR2 YFSETQ. Trimming took 0 bases from V and 0 from J, leaving 7 bases between them. The CDR3 extends over 14 amino acids. CDR3 in DNA: TGCGCCAGCAGCTTGGCGGCAAGCTCCTACGAGCAGTACTTC. Protein: CASSLAASSYEQYF.

Comments on this clone: Other DNA sequences in the sample encode the same CDR3. J is TRBJ1-5 and V is TRBV6-5, with D possibly being TRBD1 (5 bases). The CDR3 is 14 amino acids. Germline CDR1 is MNHEY and CDR2 is SVGAGI. V was pared by 6 bases and J by 4 bases, with 13 bases between. Written as DNA, the CDR3 is TGTGCCAGCAGACGAACAGGACGGAATCAGCCCCAGCATTTT. Protein product: CASRRTGRNQPQHF.

In DNA form, the CDR3 reads TGTGCCAGCAGCAGTGGGACTACCAGCACAGATACGCAGTATTTT. As protein: CASSSGTTSTDTQYF. The chain couples TRBV5-4 to TRBJ2-3; 7 bases line up with TRBD2. Unmatched junction bases numbered 5, after V lost 4 bases and J lost 0 bases. The CDR3 runs 15 residues. CDR1 is SGHNT and CDR2 is YYREEE in the germline V gene (reference sequence).

The genes are TRBV3-1 (or the pseudogene TRBV3-2) and TRBJ2-4; D possibly corresponds to TRBD2 (6 bases). CDR1 and CDR2 (germline): LGHDT, YNNKEL (reference sequence). The CDR3 consists of 17 residues. The ends were cut back, 0 bases at V and 0 bases at J, with 12 bases in the middle. The CDR3 region is CASSQDRGWAAKNIQYF. CDR3 coding DNA: TGTGCCAGCAGCCAAGATCGGGGGTGGGCAGCCAAAAACATTCAGTACTTC.